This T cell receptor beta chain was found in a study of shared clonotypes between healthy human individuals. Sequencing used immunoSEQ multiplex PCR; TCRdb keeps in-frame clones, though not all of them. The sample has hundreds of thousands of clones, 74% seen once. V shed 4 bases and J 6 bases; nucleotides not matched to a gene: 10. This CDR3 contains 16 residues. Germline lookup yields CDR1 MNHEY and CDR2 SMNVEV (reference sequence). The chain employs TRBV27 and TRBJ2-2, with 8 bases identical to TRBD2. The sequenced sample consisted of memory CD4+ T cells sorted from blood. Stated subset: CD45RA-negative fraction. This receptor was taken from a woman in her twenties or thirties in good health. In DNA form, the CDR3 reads TGTGCCAGCAGTTCTATAGCGGGACCCCCGCCCGGGGAGCTGTTTTTT. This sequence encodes CASSSIAGPPPGELFF.